This T cell receptor (beta chain) was found in a study of long-term antiretroviral therapy in people with HIV. Overall study: By about a decade, the earliest samples predate the 2015 immediate-ART recommendation.

Run at survey level, the immunoSEQ assay was version v3.0. Some clones are missing from TCRdb's copy, which holds only in-frame ones; the method was immunoSEQ multiplex PCR. Among tens of thousands of clones listed, roughly 94% were seen once. This CDR3 contains 15 residues. The J segment lost 7 bases and the V segment lost 2 bases, leaving 8 bases of the junction unmatched. Germline V gives CDR1 KGHSY, CDR2 FQNENV. The V gene is TRBV16, the J gene TRBJ1-5, with 7 bases fitting TRBD1. The material sequenced was unsorted PBMCs, taken 5.3 years after starting antiretroviral therapy. The clonotype originates from a man between 45 and 60 years old with HIV. This CDR3 is CASSQITTGQQPQHF. The CDR3 bases are TGTGCCAGCAGCCAAATCACGACAGGGCAACAGCCCCAGCATTTT. The full variable domain, completed using reference TRBV16 and TRBJ1-5, is GEEVAQTPKHLVRGEGQKAKLYCAPIKGHSYVFWYQQVLKNEFKFLISFQNENVFDETGMPKERFSAKCLPNSPCSLEIQATKLEDSAVYFCASSQITTGQQPQHFGDGTRLSIL.